Presented here are 29 T cell receptor beta chains from one specimen sequenced in a study of T cell responses to AZD1222 COVID-19 vaccine. The protocol was immunoSEQ multiplex PCR, while the TCRdb copy is restricted to in-frame clones and leaves out a portion. The repertoire has more than 85,000 clones, around 80% of them found once; the top ten carry roughly 20%. The specimen was peripheral blood, collected on day 0 of AZD1222 vaccination. The receptors stem from an adult in good health.

This CDR3 is CASSPPQAGTSGQTQYF. Written as DNA, the CDR3 is TGTGCCAGCTCACCACCACAAGCCGGGACTAGCGGGCAGACCCAGTACTTC. The V and J genes are TRBV18 and TRBJ2-5, with 12 bases lining up with TRBD2. CDR3 length: 17 residues. Germline CDR1 reads KGHSH; CDR2 reads LQKENI. V shed 0 bases, J shed 6 bases, and the junction held 8 bases outside the gene matches. Drawing the rest from reference TRBV18 and TRBJ2-5, the complete variable domain is NAGVMQNPRHLVRRRGQEARLRCSPMKGHSHVYWYRQLPEEGLKFMVYLQKENIIDESGMPKERFSAEFPKEGPSILRIQQVVRGDSAAYFCASSPPQAGTSGQTQYFGPGTRLLVL.

The gene calls are TRBV3-1 (or the pseudogene TRBV3-2) and TRBJ1-4; D gene ambiguous. The CDR3 is 13 residues long. Germline V gene lookup returns CDR1 LGHDT and CDR2 YNNKEL (reference sequence). V was pared by 4 bases and J by 4 bases, with 7 bases between. The CDR3 spells CASSLVFNEKLFF. Here the CDR3 DNA reads TGTGCCAGCAGCCTTGTCTTTAATGAAAAACTGTTTTTT.

The V gene is TRBV19, the J gene TRBJ2-1, with D maybe TRBD2 (5 bases). V was clipped by 6 bases and J by 7 bases, with 7 bases between them. The CDR3 covers 11 residues. Germline assignment: CDR1 LNHDA and CDR2 SQIVND (reference sequence). CDR3 DNA sequence: TGTGCCAGTAGGTCGGGGAATGAGCAGTTCTTC. This gives the protein CASRSGNEQFF.

The chain uses TRBV4-3 and TRBJ2-2, with D unresolved. Between the trimmed V and J ends, which lost 3 bases and 0 bases, there was a span of 17 bases. CDR1 and CDR2 from the germline V gene are LGHNA and YSLEER. This CDR3 region has 18 residues. The DNA for the CDR3 is TGCGCCAGCAGCCAGAGACTTCTAGGGTCTGCGAACACCGGGGAGCTGTTTTTT. It encodes CASSQRLLGSANTGELFF.

This chain connects TRBV28 to TRBJ2-5; possible D gene TRBD1, 6 bases. V lost 2 bases, J lost 5 bases, and 15 bases lay in between. Looked up from germline, CDR1 is MDHEN and CDR2 is SYDVKM. This CDR3 spans 15 amino acids. CDR3 bases: TGTGCCAGCAGTTTAAGGGCAGGGGCGGGTGAGACCCAGTACTTC. Encoded protein: CASSLRAGAGETQYF.

The chain uses TRBV5-5 and TRBJ2-5; 11 bases are a match to TRBD1. Germline CDR1 reads SGHKS; CDR2 reads YYEKEE (reference sequence). The ends lost 4 bases at V and 2 bases at J; junction bases unmatched: 4. This CDR3 region has 15 residues. The CDR3 loop reads CASSRGTGGQETQYF. CDR3 sequence (DNA): TGTGCCAGCAGCCGAGGGACAGGGGGACAAGAGACCCAGTACTTC.

V usage is TRBV9 and J usage is TRBJ2-7; D may be TRBD2 (6 bases). The CDR3 extends over 14 amino acids. Germline assignment: CDR1 SGDLS and CDR2 YYNGEE. Trimming took 6 bases from V and 3 from J, leaving 16 bases between them. The CDR3 loop reads CASTKGLNGYEQYF. CDR3 DNA sequence: TGTGCCAGCACCAAGGGACTCAACGGCTACGAGCAGTACTTC.

The chain carries TRBV6-5 and TRBJ1-5; a weak D match, TRBD1 (6 bases). CDR1 is MNHEY, CDR2 SVGAGI, per germline. This CDR3 is built from 15 residues. Trimming took off 5 bases at V and 2 bases at J, with 13 bases between the two ends. The CDR3 nucleotides read TGTGCCAGCAGTATTAGACAGGCGGGCAATCAGCCCCAGCATTTT. Its protein product is CASSIRQAGNQPQHF.

V gene TRBV14 combines with J gene TRBJ2-7; the D is unclear. The length of the CDR3 is 12 residues. V lost 6 bases to trimming and J lost 0 bases, with 6 bases between them. Germline V CDR1 and CDR2: SGHDN, FVKESK. CDR3: CASRGSSYEQYF. For the CDR3, the DNA is TGTGCCAGCAGAGGATCCTCCTACGAGCAGTACTTC.

The V gene is TRBV27, the J gene TRBJ1-4, with a tentative D call TRBD1 (6 bases). There are 17 residues in the CDR3. The germline V gene has CDR1 MNHEY and CDR2 SMNVEV (reference sequence). The V and J ends lost 2 bases and 0 bases respectively, with 13 bases between them. The CDR3 protein is CASSLRGFKTTNEKLFF. The CDR3 nucleotides read TGTGCCAGCAGTTTAAGGGGGTTCAAGACAACTAATGAAAAACTGTTTTTT.

The chain recombines TRBV19 with TRBJ2-7, with 8 bases matching TRBD1. With 4 bases clipped from V and 5 bases from J, the junction kept 1 base outside the gene matches. This CDR3 spans 12 amino acids. Germline loops: CDR1 LNHDA, CDR2 SQIVND (reference sequence). The CDR3 DNA sequence: TGTGCCAGTAGTAACAGGGGGGACGAGCAGTACTTC. Translating it yields CASSNRGDEQYF.

Comment on this clone: Other DNA sequences in the same sample also yield this CDR3. This chain joins TRBV24-1 and TRBJ1-5; unclear D gene. This CDR3 is 14 amino acids long. Germline V gene lookup returns CDR1 KGHDR and CDR2 SFDVKD. V gave up 4 bases and J gave up 4 bases, with 10 bases separating them. The DNA of the CDR3 is TGTGCCACCAGTGAAGGCTTGAGTAATCAGCCCCAGCATTTT. Translated, it gives CATSEGLSNQPQHF.

The chain links TRBV6-5 to TRBJ2-2; D gene ambiguous. This CDR3 region has 12 residues. Germline V CDR1 and CDR2: MNHEY, SVGAGI. Trimming took off 6 bases at V and 7 bases at J, with 9 bases between the two ends. In DNA form, the CDR3 reads TGTGCCAGCAGAGCGACAAACGGGGAGCTGTTTTTT. This translates into CASRATNGELFF.

The CDR3 nucleotides are TGTGCCAGCAGTCAGCGGACAGCCAGCACAGATACGCAGTATTTT. Amino acid sequence: CASSQRTASTDTQYF. V gene TRBV6-2 or TRBV6-3 combines with J gene TRBJ2-3; TRBD1 might be the D (6 bases). CDR1 and CDR2 (germline): MNHEY, SVGEGT. The CDR3 is 15 residues long. V lost 5 bases, J lost 0 bases, and 12 bases lay in between.

This chain connects TRBV11-2 to TRBJ2-5; D ambiguous. This CDR3 is built from 12 residues. Trimming took off 5 bases at V and 5 bases at J, with 9 bases between the two ends. Per the germline V gene, CDR1 is SGHAT and CDR2 is FQNNGV. CDR3 protein: CASSHLGETQYF. The DNA of the CDR3 is TGTGCCAGCAGCCATCTCGGGGAGACCCAGTACTTC.

The CDR3 region is CASSIDWAGRETQYF. The DNA for the CDR3 is TGTGCCAGTAGTATAGATTGGGCAGGGAGAGAGACCCAGTACTTC. This sequence joins TRBV19 and TRBJ2-5, with D possibly called TRBD1 or TRBD2 (5 bases each). The CDR3 is made up of 15 amino acids. Between the trimmed V and J ends, which lost 0 bases and 4 bases, there was a span of 12 bases. Germline values: CDR1 LNHDA, CDR2 SQIVND (reference sequence).

In this sample, this clone turned up once. The chain recombines TRBV29-1 with TRBJ2-2; D unresolved. Germline loops: CDR1 SQVTM, CDR2 ANQGSEA. The CDR3 totals 14 residues. V was shortened by 2 bases and J by 2 bases, with 9 bases between the two germline ends. The CDR3 nucleotides are TGCAGCGTTGAACCAGCGTCAAACACCGGGGAGCTGTTTTTT. This encodes CSVEPASNTGELFF.

This clone has more than one count but fewer than ten. The chain links TRBV6-5 to TRBJ2-7, with a possible D match to TRBD2 (6 bases). V was shortened by 7 bases and J by 3 bases, with 16 bases between the two germline ends. The CDR3 extends over 14 amino acids. Germline CDR1 MNHEY, CDR2 SVGAGI. The CDR3 region is CASNPGVANYEQYF. For the CDR3, the DNA is TGTGCCAGCAACCCGGGGGTAGCCAACTACGAGCAGTACTTC.

The gene calls are TRBV18 and TRBJ2-5; TRBD2 aligns across 7 bases. V gave up 3 bases and J gave up 5 bases; unmatched junction bases: 6. This CDR3 is 14 amino acids long. CDR1 KGHSH and CDR2 LQKENI come from the germline V gene. This chain's CDR3 is CASSPGGFRETQYF. The CDR3 coding sequence is TGTGCCAGCTCACCGGGAGGGTTTCGGGAGACCCAGTACTTC.

There are a few counts of this clone. This rearrangement joins TRBV27 to TRBJ1-5, with D possibly being TRBD1 (5 bases). Germline CDR1 is MNHEY and CDR2 is SMNVEV (reference sequence). V gave up 5 bases and J gave up 3 bases, with 20 bases separating them. There are 17 residues in the CDR3. CDR3 loop: CASSGVDPGPYNQPQHF. In DNA, the CDR3 is TGTGCCAGCAGTGGGGTCGACCCGGGACCGTACAATCAGCCCCAGCATTTT.

The chain recombines TRBV2 with TRBJ2-5; the D gene is possibly TRBD2 (5 bases). V dropped 1 base and J dropped 3 bases, with 6 bases sitting between them. Germline CDR1 is SNHLY and CDR2 is FYNNEI. The CDR3 has 13 residues. CDR3 coding DNA: TGTGCCAGCAGTGAAGAGCGGAAAGAGACCCAGTACTTC. Its protein is CASSEERKETQYF.

The rearrangement joins TRBV7-2 to TRBJ2-1; 9 nucleotides agree with TRBD1. V lost 11 bases, J lost 7 bases, and 12 bases stayed unmatched. In germline, CDR1 is SGHTA, CDR2 FQGNSA. CDR3 length equals 14 residues. The CDR3 nucleotides read TGTGCCGGCCAACGGGACAGGGCCGAAAATGAGCAGTTCTTC. It translates to CAGQRDRAENEQFF.

This clone was counted once. The CDR3 nucleotides read TGTGCCAGCAGTGAAGCGCGGGGGGTAGAAGGAAAACTGTTTTTT. It yields the protein CASSEARGVEGKLFF. J is TRBJ1-4 and V is TRBV6-1, with D perhaps matching TRBD1 (5 bases). The V gene's germline CDR1 is MNHNS and CDR2 SASEGT. The length of the CDR3 is 15 residues. The V and J ends lost 0 bases and 10 bases respectively, with 15 bases between them.

In this sample, this clone turned up a few times. The genes are TRBV6-5 and TRBJ1-2; the match to TRBD1 covers 9 bases. CDR1 and CDR2 from the germline V gene are MNHEY and SVGAGI. The CDR3 is 16 amino acids. V lost 2 bases, J lost 3 bases, and 7 bases stayed unmatched. The CDR3, as DNA: TGTGCCAGCAGTTACGGTACGGGACAGGGCTACTATGGCTACACCTTC. Protein: CASSYGTGQGYYGYTF.

The gene calls are TRBV7-9 and TRBJ2-7, with 7 bases matching TRBD2. This CDR3 has 13 amino acids. After removal of 7 bases from V and 3 bases from J, the junction contained 6 bases not matched to a gene. Germline V gives CDR1 SEHNR, CDR2 FQNEAQ (reference sequence). The CDR3 DNA is TGTGCCAGCACGCCCGGGGGGAGCTACGAGCAGTACTTC. It codes for CASTPGGSYEQYF.

The chain uses TRBV19 and TRBJ2-1; D is unclear. CDR1 is LNHDA, CDR2 SQIVND, per germline (reference sequence). V gave up 2 bases and J gave up 12 bases, with 17 bases separating them. CDR3 length: 14 residues. Written as DNA, the CDR3 is TGTGCCAGTAGTATAATCGGGCCCGGGTCTGGGCAGTTCTTC. This translates into CASSIIGPGSGQFF.

The V gene is TRBV27, the J gene TRBJ2-2; 7 bases fit TRBD2. The CDR3 spans 15 residues. Germline assignment: CDR1 MNHEY and CDR2 SMNVEV (reference sequence). Trimming removed 6 bases from V and 3 bases from J; junction bases left unmatched: 7. The DNA of the CDR3 is TGTGCCAGCAGCCTCGCTAGCGGCCACACCGGGGAGCTGTTTTTT. Translation gives CASSLASGHTGELFF.

This chain connects TRBV30 to TRBJ1-5; D uncertain. The CDR3 extends over 13 amino acids. Trimming removed 1 base at V and 2 bases at J, with 6 bases between. Germline V gene data show CDR1 as GTSNPN and CDR2 as SVGIG (reference sequence). The CDR3 DNA sequence: TGTGCCTGGAGTGCGGGAGGCAATCAGCCCCAGCATTTT. Its translation is CAWSAGGNQPQHF.

V is TRBV19 and J is TRBJ2-7, with TRBD2 matching 7 bases. The V and J ends lost 6 bases and 5 bases, in that order; junction bases with no gene match: 10. This CDR3 is 14 amino acids long. Per the germline V gene, CDR1 is LNHDA and CDR2 is SQIVND (reference sequence). CDR3 residues: CASRTHTGTNEQYF. The CDR3 DNA follows: TGTGCCAGTAGAACCCACACCGGGACTAACGAGCAGTACTTC. The entire variable domain, with the rest obtained from reference TRBV19 and TRBJ2-7, is as follows: DGGITQSPKYLFRKEGQNVTLSCEQNLNHDAMYWYRQDPGQGLRLIYYSQIVNDFQKGDIAEGYSVSREKKESFPLTVTSAQKNPTAFYLCASRTHTGTNEQYFGPGTRLTVT.